The 22 T cell receptor beta chains below were found in one sample sequenced in a study of blood T cell repertoires in COVID-19. The method was immunoSEQ multiplex PCR; TCRdb's version includes in-frame clones alone and lacks a portion of them. This sample yields tens of thousands of clones, of which 85% are seen a single time; roughly 40% belongs to the top ten. The source material was peripheral blood. Receptors originate from a man aged 80 or over with acute or convalescent COVID-19.

V is TRBV3-1 (or the pseudogene TRBV3-2) and J is TRBJ1-5; D ambiguous. The CDR3 length is 12 residues. CDR1 and CDR2 from the germline V gene are LGHDT and YNNKEL (reference sequence). Trimming stripped 3 bases from V and 3 bases from J, with 3 bases between. CDR3 region: CASSHFNQPQHF. CDR3 coding DNA: TGTGCCAGCAGCCACTTCAATCAGCCCCAGCATTTT.

The genes are TRBV7-2 and TRBJ1-5; possibly TRBD1 for D (6 bases). The CDR3 is 15 amino acids. The germline V and J ends were trimmed by 2 bases and 4 bases, with 12 bases remaining between them. Germline CDR1 reads SGHTA; CDR2 reads FQGNSA. CDR3 residues: CASSLTGMGNQPQHF. In DNA, the CDR3 is TGTGCCAGCAGCTTAACAGGGATGGGTAATCAGCCCCAGCATTTT.

This chain joins TRBV2 and TRBJ1-5; TRBD1 agrees at 8 bases. With 3 bases clipped from V and 3 bases from J, the junction kept 7 bases outside the gene matches. This CDR3 has 16 amino acids. Germline CDR1 and CDR2: SNHLY and FYNNEI. Here the CDR3 reads CASSDLGQGLNQPQHF. The CDR3, as DNA: TGTGCCAGCAGTGACCTCGGACAGGGCCTCAATCAGCCCCAGCATTTT.

This clone came up once. The J gene is TRBJ2-2, the V gene TRBV29-1; 8 bases are shared with TRBD1. Germline V lookup: CDR1 SQVTM, CDR2 ANQGSEA. The CDR3 spans 16 residues. After removal of 1 base from V and 5 bases from J, the junction contained 9 bases not matched to a gene. The CDR3 DNA reads as TGCAGCGTTGAAGTGCCCCGGACAGGGAGTACCGGGGAGCTGTTTTTT. Translated, it gives CSVEVPRTGSTGELFF.

The rearrangement links TRBV14 to TRBJ1-2; 7 nucleotides align to TRBD1. The germline gives CDR1 SGHDN, CDR2 FVKESK. The V segment lost 5 bases and the J segment 7 bases; nucleotides outside the gene matches: 10. This CDR3 region has 14 residues. In DNA form, the CDR3 reads TGTGCCAGCAGCTTCGGACAGGCTCCCTCTGGCTACACCTTC. This sequence encodes CASSFGQAPSGYTF.

The count of this clone is one. The rearrangement uses TRBV4-2 and TRBJ1-6; 10 bases agree with TRBD1. Looked up from germline, CDR1 is LGHNA and CDR2 is YNFKEQ. The CDR3 is made up of 16 amino acids. Trimming removed 0 bases from V and 10 bases from J; junction bases left unmatched: 6. CDR3 amino acids: CASSQEGDRGRSPLHF. CDR3 DNA: TGTGCCAGCAGCCAAGAAGGGGACAGGGGTAGATCACCCCTCCACTTT.

The V call is TRBV19, the J call TRBJ2-7; 10 bases are shared with TRBD1. CDR1 is LNHDA, CDR2 SQIVND, per germline (reference sequence). The CDR3 length is 15 residues. The trim removed 6 bases at V and 5 bases at J, leaving 10 bases unmatched. The CDR3 DNA follows: TGTGCCAGTAGAAATTCCGGGACAGGGGTCGACGAGCAGTACTTC. This encodes CASRNSGTGVDEQYF.

V is TRBV6-5 and J is TRBJ1-3, with no clear D. The CDR3 spans 16 residues. Germline-derived CDR1 and CDR2 are MNHEY and SVGAGI. With 2 bases removed from V and 0 bases from J, the gap between germline ends came to 11 bases. CDR3 in DNA: TGTGCCAGCAGTTACGCGGCGCGGGGCTCTGGAAACACCATATATTTT. Its protein is CASSYAARGSGNTIYF.

This rearrangement joins TRBV28 to TRBJ1-3; D gene unclear. The V gene's germline CDR1 is MDHEN and CDR2 SYDVKM. CDR3 length equals 13 residues. The V gene lost 6 bases and the J gene lost 5 bases, with 11 bases spanning the gap. CDR3 sequence (DNA): TGTGCCAGCAGACTTCCGAGGAGAAACACCATATATTTT. This encodes CASRLPRRNTIYF.

The V call is TRBV6-5, the J call TRBJ2-1; 8 bases match TRBD2. This CDR3 has 16 amino acids. Germline CDR1 reads MNHEY; CDR2 reads SVGAGI. The trim removed 0 bases at V and 3 bases at J, leaving 4 bases unmatched. The CDR3 protein is CASSYSSGSGYNEQFF. The DNA for the CDR3 is TGTGCCAGCAGTTACTCGAGCGGGAGCGGCTACAATGAGCAGTTCTTC.

V usage is TRBV3-1 (or the pseudogene TRBV3-2) and J usage is TRBJ2-2, with 8 bases matching TRBD2. Trimming at V came to 10 bases and at J to 2 bases, leaving 6 bases not matched to a gene. The CDR3 spans 14 residues. Germline V gene data show CDR1 as LGHDT and CDR2 as YNNKEL (reference sequence). The CDR3, as DNA: TGTGCCACCACAAGCGGGGGAAACACCGGGGAGCTGTTTTTT. Residues: CATTSGGNTGELFF.

The chain joins TRBV19 to TRBJ1-6; the match to TRBD1 covers 8 bases. The CDR3 loop spans 14 amino acids. Trimming removed 5 bases from V and 10 bases from J; junction bases left unmatched: 7. Germline V CDR1 and CDR2: LNHDA, SQIVND (reference sequence). The CDR3: CASSARQGRSPLHF. In DNA form, the CDR3 reads TGTGCCAGTAGTGCCCGACAGGGGCGGTCACCCCTCCACTTT.

This chain joins TRBV11-1 and TRBJ2-7; TRBD1 is a possible D gene (6 bases). The V gene lost 5 bases and the J gene lost 6 bases, with 17 bases spanning the gap. The CDR3 covers 14 residues. In germline, CDR1 is SGHAT, CDR2 FQDESV (reference sequence). The CDR3 sequence: CASSESGNRVEQYF. The CDR3 DNA sequence: TGTGCCAGCAGCGAATCGGGGAACAGGGTCGAGCAGTACTTC.

This clone was picked up a small number of times. The chain joins TRBV5-4 to TRBJ1-6; D may be TRBD1 (5 bases). From germline, CDR1 is SGHNT and CDR2 YYREEE (reference sequence). V dropped 3 bases and J dropped 9 bases, with 16 bases sitting between them. This CDR3 is built from 15 residues. For the CDR3, the DNA is TGTGCCAGCAGCTCAGATGACAGCATCGGTTCACCCCTCCACTTT. It encodes CASSSDDSIGSPLHF. Full variable domain (missing parts from reference TRBV5-4 and TRBJ1-6): ETGVTQSPTHLIKTRGQQVTLRCSSQSGHNTVSWYQQALGQGPQFIFQYYREEENGRGNFPPRFSGLQFPNYSSELNVNALELDDSALYLCASSSDDSIGSPLHFGNGTRLTVT.

The chain couples TRBV28 to TRBJ1-2; the match to TRBD1 covers 10 bases. The V gene's germline CDR1 is MDHEN and CDR2 SYDVKM. V dropped 10 bases and J dropped 6; count of bases not matched to a gene: 20. The CDR3 runs 17 residues. The CDR3 region is CATNRDRGHFLRDGYTF. The CDR3 bases are TGTGCCACCAACCGGGACAGGGGCCACTTCCTTCGGGATGGCTACACCTTC.

The chain employs TRBV30 and TRBJ1-2; D gene ambiguous. The CDR3 is 12 residues long. Trimming removed 7 bases at V and 1 base at J, with 10 bases between. CDR1 and CDR2 from the germline V gene are GTSNPN and SVGIG (reference sequence). The CDR3 coding sequence is TGTGCCTTTAGCCAGATTAACTATGGCTACACCTTC. It is translated as CAFSQINYGYTF.

The chain is built from TRBV28 and TRBJ2-1; 7 bases line up with TRBD2. V gave up 4 bases and J gave up 4 bases; unmatched junction bases: 13. CDR1 and CDR2 from the germline V gene are MDHEN and SYDVKM. This CDR3 is built from 17 residues. Here the CDR3 DNA reads TGTGCCAGCAGTTCCCCCCCTATGAAGCGGGATTACAATGAGCAGTTCTTC. This gives the protein CASSSPPMKRDYNEQFF.

V usage is TRBV7-3 and J usage is TRBJ2-1, with 12 nucleotides matching TRBD2. The CDR3 has 15 amino acids. Germline CDR1 is SGHTA and CDR2 is FQGTGA. V trimming: 2 bases; J trimming: 6 bases; junction bases outside the gene matches: 2. The CDR3 region has the DNA TGTGCCAGCAGCTTAGGGACTAGCGGGTCCAATGAGCAGTTCTTC. Translating gives CASSLGTSGSNEQFF.

The chain recombines TRBV10-2 with TRBJ2-7; 9 positions agree with TRBD2. CDR3 size: 15 residues. V shed 3 bases, J shed 3 bases, and the junction held 6 bases outside the gene matches. Germline CDR1 WSHSY, CDR2 SAAADI. The CDR3: CASSDPAGGGYEQYF. As DNA, the CDR3 is TGCGCCAGCAGTGATCCAGCGGGAGGCGGCTACGAGCAGTACTTC.

V and J are TRBV5-4 and TRBJ2-2; 7 bases are a match to TRBD1. V lost 1 base, J lost 1 base, and 1 base stayed unmatched. The germline gives CDR1 SGHNT, CDR2 YYREEE (reference sequence). The CDR3 consists of 15 residues. The CDR3 DNA sequence: TGTGCCAGCAGCTTGCAGGGGGTGAACACCGGGGAGCTGTTTTTT. Encoded protein: CASSLQGVNTGELFF.

This sequence joins TRBV12-5 and TRBJ2-2; the match to TRBD1 covers 7 bases. CDR3 size: 14 residues. With V trimmed by 6 bases and J by 6 bases, 7 bases remained unmatched. Germline loops: CDR1 LGHNT, CDR2 FRNRAP. The CDR3, as DNA: TGTGCTAGTGGAACAACAGGGGCAGCCGGGGAGCTGTTTTTT. It codes for CASGTTGAAGELFF.

This chain joins TRBV6-6 and TRBJ1-3; D is unclear. Per the germline V gene, CDR1 is MNHNY and CDR2 is SVGAGI (reference sequence). The V gene lost 5 bases and the J gene lost 0 bases, with 14 bases spanning the gap. The CDR3 extends over 16 amino acids. The CDR3 bases are TGTGCCAGCAGTCCCCAAGGGAGGCACTCTGGAAACACCATATATTTT. It encodes CASSPQGRHSGNTIYF.